One TCR beta chain is described in this entry. Its specificity is unknown. Clones were sequenced by immunoSEQ multiplex PCR, and TCRdb holds only the in-frame ones, with some missing. The table includes over 150,000 clones, about 86% detected once. This sample stems from a study of cytomegalovirus exposure and HLA in healthy donors. Study-wide results and limits: According to a subsequent analysis, TCR clusters from the first cohort were inclined to appear together in the 120 validation repertoires. The authors listed 150 to 200 TCR beta chains as cytomegalovirus-associated.

This CDR3 region has 15 residues. The V gene's germline CDR1 is SNHLY and CDR2 FYNNEI. The V end was cut by 4 bases, the J end by 3 bases, with 13 bases between. The approximately 130-subject validation cohort, separate from the roughly 700-subject first cohort, included the donors. The chain combines TRBV2 with TRBJ1-3; D is perhaps TRBD1 (5 bases). The TCR originated in a woman in her 30s in good health and CMV-seronegative. The source material was PBMCs. CDR3 sequence: CASSARGRSGNTIYF. The DNA for the CDR3 is TGTGCCAGCAGTGCTAGGGGCCGCAGTGGAAACACCATATATTTT.